One T cell receptor beta chain is described in this entry. Its antigen is unidentified. Method: immunoSEQ multiplex PCR; TCRdb's copy keeps in-frame clones and lacks some. Of millions of clones listed, approximately 93% are singletons. These data are taken from a study of shared clonotypes between healthy human individuals. Study results and limitations: Measured sharing among donors was expected to vary with sequencing depth.

The V and J ends lost 0 bases and 6 bases respectively, with 4 bases between them. This CDR3 region has 12 residues. Germline lookup yields CDR1 SGHDT and CDR2 YYEEEE. This chain uses TRBV5-6 with TRBJ2-1; no reliable D call. This clonotype was obtained from a young man in good health. Some clones in this sample may be carry-over from other donors' samples. Sample: naive CD4+ T cells from PBMCs. Regarding subset: CD45RA+ positively selected. CDR3 coding DNA: TGTGCCAGCAGCTTGGATCGCAATGAGCAGTTCTTC. Protein sequence: CASSLDRNEQFF. Full variable domain (outside the CDR3, taken from reference TRBV5-6 and TRBJ2-1): DAGVTQSPTHLIKTRGQQVTLRCSPKSGHDTVSWYQQALGQGPQFIFQYYEEEERQRGNFPDRFSGHQFPNYSSELNVNALLLGDSALYLCASSLDRNEQFFGPGTRLTVL.